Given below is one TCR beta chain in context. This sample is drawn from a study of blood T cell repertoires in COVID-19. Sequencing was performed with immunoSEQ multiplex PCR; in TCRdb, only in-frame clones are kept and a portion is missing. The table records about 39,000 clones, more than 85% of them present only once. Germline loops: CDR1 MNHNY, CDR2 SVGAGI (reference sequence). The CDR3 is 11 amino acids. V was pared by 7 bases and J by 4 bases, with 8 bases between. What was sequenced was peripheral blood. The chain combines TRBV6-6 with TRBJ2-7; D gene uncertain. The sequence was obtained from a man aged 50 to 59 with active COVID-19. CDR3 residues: CASTTEYEQYF. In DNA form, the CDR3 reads TGTGCCAGCACCACAGAATACGAGCAGTACTTC.